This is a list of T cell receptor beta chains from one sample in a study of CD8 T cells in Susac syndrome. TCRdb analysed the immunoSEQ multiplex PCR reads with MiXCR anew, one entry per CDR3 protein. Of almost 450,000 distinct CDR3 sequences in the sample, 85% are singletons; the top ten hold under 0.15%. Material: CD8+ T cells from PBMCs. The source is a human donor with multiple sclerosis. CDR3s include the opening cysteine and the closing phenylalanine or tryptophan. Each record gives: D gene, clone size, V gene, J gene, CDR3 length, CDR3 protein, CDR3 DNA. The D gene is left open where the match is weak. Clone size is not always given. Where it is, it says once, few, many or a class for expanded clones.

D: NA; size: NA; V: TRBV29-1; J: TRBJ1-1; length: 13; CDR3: CSELDRTNTEAFF; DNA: TGCAGCGAACTGGACAGAACTAACACTGAAGCTTTCTTT
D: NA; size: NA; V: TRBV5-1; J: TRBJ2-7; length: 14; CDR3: CASSSSRDNYEQYF; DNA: TGCGCCAGCAGCTCGTCCCGGGACAACTACGAGCAGTACTTC
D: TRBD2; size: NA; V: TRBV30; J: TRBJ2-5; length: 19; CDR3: CAWSPQRATPGLELETQYF; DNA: TGTGCCTGGAGTCCTCAGAGGGCCACTCCGGGACTAGAGCTAGAGACCCAGTACTTC
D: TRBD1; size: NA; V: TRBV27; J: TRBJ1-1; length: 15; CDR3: CASSSYRGGNTEAFF; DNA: TGTGCCAGCAGTTCCTACAGGGGAGGGAACACTGAAGCTTTCTTT
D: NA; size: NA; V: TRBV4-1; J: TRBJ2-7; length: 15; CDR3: CASSQTTDNSYEQYF; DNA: TGCGCCAGCAGCCAAACGACCGATAACTCCTACGAGCAGTACTTC
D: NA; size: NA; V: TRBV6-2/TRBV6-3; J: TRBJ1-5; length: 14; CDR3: CASNPTGRNQPQHF; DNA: TGTGCCAGCAATCCCACAGGGCGCAATCAGCCCCAGCATTTT
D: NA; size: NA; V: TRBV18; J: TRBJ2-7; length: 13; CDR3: CASSPGSLTEQYF; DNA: TGTGCCAGCTCACCAGGCTCCTTGACGGAGCAGTACTTC
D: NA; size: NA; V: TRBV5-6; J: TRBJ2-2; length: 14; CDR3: CASSFVQGFGELFF; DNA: TGTGCCAGCAGCTTTGTACAGGGATTCGGGGAGCTGTTTTTT
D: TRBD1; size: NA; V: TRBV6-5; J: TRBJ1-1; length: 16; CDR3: CASSSGQGAGYTEAFF; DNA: TGTGCCAGCAGTTCCGGACAGGGGGCTGGGTACACTGAAGCTTTCTTT
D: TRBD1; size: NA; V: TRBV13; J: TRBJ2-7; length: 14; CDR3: CASSFYRGEGEQYF; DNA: TGTGCCAGCAGCTTCTACAGGGGAGAGGGCGAGCAGTACTTC
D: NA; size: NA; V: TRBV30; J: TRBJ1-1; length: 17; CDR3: CAWSVRPLGGGNTEAFF; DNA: TGTGCCTGGAGTGTACGTCCTCTGGGAGGGGGGAACACTGAAGCTTTCTTT
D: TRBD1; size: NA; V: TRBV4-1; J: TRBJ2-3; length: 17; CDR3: CASSQIAGTGGEDTQYF; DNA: TGCGCCAGCAGCCAGATCGCCGGGACAGGGGGCGAGGATACGCAGTATTTT
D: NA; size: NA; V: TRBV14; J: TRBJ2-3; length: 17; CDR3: CASSQVPWGSWTDTQYF; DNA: TGTGCCAGCAGCCAAGTTCCCTGGGGGAGTTGGACAGATACGCAGTATTTT
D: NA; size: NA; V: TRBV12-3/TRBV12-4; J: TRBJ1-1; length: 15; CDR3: CASSFLQTWNTGAFF; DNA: TGTGCCAGCAGTTTTCTCCAGACCTGGAACACTGGAGCTTTCTTT
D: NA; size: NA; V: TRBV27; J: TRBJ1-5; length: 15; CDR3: CASTPNGWGNQPQHF; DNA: TGTGCCAGCACCCCGAACGGATGGGGCAATCAGCCCCAGCATTTT
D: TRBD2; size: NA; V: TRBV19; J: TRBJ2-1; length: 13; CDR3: CATGLARYNEQFF; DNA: TGTGCCACAGGACTAGCGCGGTACAATGAGCAGTTCTTC
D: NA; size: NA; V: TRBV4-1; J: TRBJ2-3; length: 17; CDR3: CASSGEGAVTSTDTQYF; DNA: TGCGCCAGCAGCGGGGAGGGGGCGGTTACTAGCACAGATACGCAGTATTTT
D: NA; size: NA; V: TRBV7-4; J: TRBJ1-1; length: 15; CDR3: CASSLSVVWNTEAFF; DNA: TGTGCCAGCAGCTTGAGCGTGGTTTGGAACACTGAAGCTTTCTTT
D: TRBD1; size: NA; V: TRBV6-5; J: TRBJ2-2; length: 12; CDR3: CASSPDRRELFF; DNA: TGTGCCAGCAGCCCGGACAGGAGAGAGCTGTTTTTT
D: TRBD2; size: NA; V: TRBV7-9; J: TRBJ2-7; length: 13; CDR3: CASSPGRGPEQYF; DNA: TGTGCCAGCAGCCCCGGGAGGGGTCCCGAGCAGTACTTC
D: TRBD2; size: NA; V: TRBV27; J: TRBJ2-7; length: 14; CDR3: CASSLGTGEGEQYF; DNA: TGTGCCAGCAGTCTGGGCACGGGGGAGGGCGAGCAGTACTTC
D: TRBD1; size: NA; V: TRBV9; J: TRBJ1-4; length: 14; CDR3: CASSPRQGGEKLFF; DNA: TGTGCCAGCAGCCCCCGACAGGGAGGCGAAAAACTGTTTTTT
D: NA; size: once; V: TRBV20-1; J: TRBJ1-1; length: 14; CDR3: CSALREDLNTEAFF; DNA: TGCAGTGCTCTTAGGGAAGATTTGAACACTGAAGCTTTCTTT
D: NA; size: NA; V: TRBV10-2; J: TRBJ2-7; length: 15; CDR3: CASSATDSSYYEQYF; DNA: TGCGCCAGCAGTGCGACAGATTCATCGTACTACGAGCAGTACTTC
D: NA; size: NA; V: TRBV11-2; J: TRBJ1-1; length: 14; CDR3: CASSPTGAGTEAFF; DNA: TGTGCCAGCAGCCCGACGGGGGCTGGCACTGAAGCTTTCTTT
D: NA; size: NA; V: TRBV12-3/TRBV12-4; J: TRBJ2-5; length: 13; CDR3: CASCPGVQETQYF; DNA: TGTGCCAGCTGTCCTGGGGTCCAAGAGACCCAGTACTTC
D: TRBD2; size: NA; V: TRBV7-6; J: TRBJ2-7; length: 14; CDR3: CASSAGLDGTEQYF; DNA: TGTGCCAGCAGCGCGGGACTAGACGGCACGGAGCAGTACTTC
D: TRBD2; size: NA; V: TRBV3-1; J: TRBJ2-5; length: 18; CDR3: CASRQDILAGAPPETQYF; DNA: TGTGCCAGCAGGCAGGATATACTAGCGGGAGCCCCGCCAGAGACCCAGTACTTC
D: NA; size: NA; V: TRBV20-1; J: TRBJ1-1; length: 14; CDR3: CSASIAGENTEAFF; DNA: TGCAGTGCTAGTATTGCAGGAGAGAACACTGAAGCTTTCTTT
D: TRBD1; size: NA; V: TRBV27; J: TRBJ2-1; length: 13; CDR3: CASSLRTGNEQFF; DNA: TGTGCCAGCAGCCTACGGACAGGAAATGAGCAGTTCTTC
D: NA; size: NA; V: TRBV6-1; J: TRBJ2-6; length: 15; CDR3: CASSEADFGANVLTF; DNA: TGTGCCAGCAGTGAAGCGGATTTTGGGGCCAACGTCCTGACTTTC
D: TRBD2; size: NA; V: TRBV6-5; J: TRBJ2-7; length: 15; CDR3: CASSYSSGRSYEQYF; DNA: TGTGCCAGCAGTTACTCTAGCGGGAGGTCCTACGAGCAGTACTTC
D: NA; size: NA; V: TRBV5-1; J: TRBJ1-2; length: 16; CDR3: CASSLAGRGTNYGYTF; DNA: TGCGCCAGCAGCTTGGCGGGGCGTGGGACTAACTATGGCTACACCTTC
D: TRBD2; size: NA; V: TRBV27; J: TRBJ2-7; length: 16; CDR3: CASSPAGAGAPYEQYF; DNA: TGTGCCAGCAGTCCGGCGGGAGCGGGAGCCCCCTACGAGCAGTACTTC
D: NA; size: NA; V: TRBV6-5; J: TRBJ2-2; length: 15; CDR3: CASSYGVTDTGELFF; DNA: TGTGCCAGCAGTTACGGGGTTACGGACACCGGGGAGCTGTTTTTT
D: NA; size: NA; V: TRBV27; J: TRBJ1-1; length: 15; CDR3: CASRTDGSKDTEAFF; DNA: TGTGCCAGCAGAACAGATGGATCAAAGGACACTGAAGCTTTCTTT
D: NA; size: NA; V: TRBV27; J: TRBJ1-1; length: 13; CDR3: CASSPTGFSEAFF; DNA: TGTGCCAGCAGTCCCACAGGGTTTTCTGAAGCTTTCTTT
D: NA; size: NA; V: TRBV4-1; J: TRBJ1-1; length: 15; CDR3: CASSPLDLGDTEAFF; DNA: TGCGCCAGCAGCCCATTGGACCTTGGGGACACTGAAGCTTTCTTT
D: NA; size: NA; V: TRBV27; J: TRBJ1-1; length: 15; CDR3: CASSSAPPRVSEAFF; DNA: TGTGCCAGCAGTTCTGCCCCACCTAGGGTTTCTGAAGCTTTCTTT
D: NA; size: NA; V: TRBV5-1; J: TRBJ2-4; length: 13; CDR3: CASSLDGENIQYF; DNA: TGCGCCAGCAGCTTGGACGGGGAAAACATTCAGTACTTC
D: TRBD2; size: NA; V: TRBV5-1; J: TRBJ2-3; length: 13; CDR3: CASAWTSADTQYF; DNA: TGCGCCAGCGCCTGGACTAGCGCAGATACGCAGTATTTT
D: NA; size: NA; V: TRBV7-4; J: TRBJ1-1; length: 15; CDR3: CASSLASRGGTEAFF; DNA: TGTGCCAGCAGCTTAGCGAGCCGAGGGGGCACTGAAGCTTTCTTT
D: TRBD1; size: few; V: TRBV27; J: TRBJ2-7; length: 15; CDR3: CASSSKGTGTYEQYF; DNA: TGTGCCAGCAGTTCCAAGGGGACAGGGACCTACGAGCAGTACTTC
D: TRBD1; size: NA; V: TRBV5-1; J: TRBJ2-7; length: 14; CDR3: CASSTDRVAYEQYF; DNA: TGCGCCAGCAGCACGGACAGGGTTGCTTACGAGCAGTACTTC
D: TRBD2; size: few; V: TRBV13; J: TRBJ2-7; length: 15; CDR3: CASSLGLAGTYEQYF; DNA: TGTGCCAGCAGCTTAGGGCTAGCGGGAACCTACGAGCAGTACTTC
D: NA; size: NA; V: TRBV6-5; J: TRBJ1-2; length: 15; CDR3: CASSYGTGWNYGYTF; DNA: TGTGCCAGCAGTTACGGTACGGGGTGGAACTATGGCTACACCTTC
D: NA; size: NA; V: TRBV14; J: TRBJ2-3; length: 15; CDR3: CASSQDYQFTDTQYF; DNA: TGTGCCAGCAGCCAAGATTATCAGTTCACAGATACGCAGTATTTT
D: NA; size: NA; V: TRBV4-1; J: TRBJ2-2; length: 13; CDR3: CASAGVFGGELFF; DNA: TGCGCCTCTGCCGGGGTCTTCGGCGGGGAGCTGTTTTTT
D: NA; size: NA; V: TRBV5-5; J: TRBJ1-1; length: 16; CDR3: CASSPNDRRTNTEAFF; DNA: TGTGCCAGCAGCCCCAATGACAGGAGAACTAACACTGAAGCTTTCTTT
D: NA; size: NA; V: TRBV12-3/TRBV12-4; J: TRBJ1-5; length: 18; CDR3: CASSPHLFDLASNQPQHF; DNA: TGTGCCAGCAGTCCTCACCTTTTCGACTTAGCTAGCAATCAGCCCCAGCATTTT
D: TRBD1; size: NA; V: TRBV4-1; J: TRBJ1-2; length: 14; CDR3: CASSQDRGDYGYTF; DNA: TGCGCCAGCAGCCAAGACAGGGGGGACTATGGCTACACCTTC
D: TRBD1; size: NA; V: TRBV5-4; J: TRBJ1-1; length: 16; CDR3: CASRPPGTGTNTEAFF; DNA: TGTGCCAGCAGACCTCCCGGGACAGGTACGAACACTGAAGCTTTCTTT
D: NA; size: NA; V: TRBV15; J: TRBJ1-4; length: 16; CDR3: CATSRDQQATNEKLFF; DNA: TGTGCCACCAGCAGAGATCAGCAGGCAACTAATGAAAAACTGTTTTTT
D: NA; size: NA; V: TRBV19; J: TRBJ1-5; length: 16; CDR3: CASSIDLGQYNQPQHF; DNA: TGTGCCAGTAGTATAGATCTTGGACAGTACAATCAGCCCCAGCATTTT
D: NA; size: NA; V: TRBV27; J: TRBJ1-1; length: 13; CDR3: CASSLVWGTEAFF; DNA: TGTGCCAGCAGTTTGGTGTGGGGCACTGAAGCTTTCTTT
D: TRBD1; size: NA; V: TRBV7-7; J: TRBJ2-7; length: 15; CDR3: CASSLAGPGGYEQYF; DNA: TGTGCCAGCAGCTTAGCTGGGCCAGGGGGCTACGAGCAGTACTTC
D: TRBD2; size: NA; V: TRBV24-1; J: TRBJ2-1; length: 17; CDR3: CATSDSRGASGSSEQFF; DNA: TGTGCCACCAGTGATTCCCGAGGGGCTAGCGGGAGCTCTGAGCAGTTCTTC
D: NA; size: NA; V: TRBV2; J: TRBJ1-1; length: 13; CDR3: CAIAGLPNTEAFF; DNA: TGTGCCATTGCGGGACTTCCGAACACTGAAGCTTTCTTT
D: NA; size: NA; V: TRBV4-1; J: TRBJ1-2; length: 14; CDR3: CASSPWGSGDGYTF; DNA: TGCGCCAGCAGCCCCTGGGGCTCCGGCGATGGCTACACCTTC